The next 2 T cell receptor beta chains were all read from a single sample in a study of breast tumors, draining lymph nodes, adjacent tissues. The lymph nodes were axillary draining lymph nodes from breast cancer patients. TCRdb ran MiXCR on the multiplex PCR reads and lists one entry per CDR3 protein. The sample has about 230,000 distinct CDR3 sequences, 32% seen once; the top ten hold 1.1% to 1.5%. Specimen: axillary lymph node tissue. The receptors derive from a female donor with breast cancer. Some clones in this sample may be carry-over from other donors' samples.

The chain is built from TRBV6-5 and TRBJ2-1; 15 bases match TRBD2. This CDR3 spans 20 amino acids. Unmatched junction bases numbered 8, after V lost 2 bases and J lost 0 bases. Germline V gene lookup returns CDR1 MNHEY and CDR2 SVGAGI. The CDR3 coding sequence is TGTGCCAGCAGTTACGCTACCGGGACTAGCGGGAGGAGCTCCTACAATGAGCAGTTCTTC. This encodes CASSYATGTSGRSSYNEQFF.

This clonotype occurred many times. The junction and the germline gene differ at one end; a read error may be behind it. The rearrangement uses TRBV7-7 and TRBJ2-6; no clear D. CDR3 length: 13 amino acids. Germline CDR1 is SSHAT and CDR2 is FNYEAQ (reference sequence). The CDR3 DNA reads TGTGCTAGCAGCCCTGCTGGGGCCAACGTCCTGACTTTC. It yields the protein CASSPAGANVLTF.